Each of the 9 T cell receptor beta chains below was sequenced from the same sample in a study of blood T cell repertoires in COVID-19. TCRdb's copy holds only in-frame clones and misses some; the assay was immunoSEQ multiplex PCR. The sample consists of nearly 350,000 clones, about nine tenths of them appearing once. The sequenced material came from peripheral blood. All receptors derive from a woman aged 70-85 years with COVID-19, enrolled during active disease.

The chain uses TRBV24-1 and TRBJ2-7; weak D call: TRBD2 (5 bases). Germline CDR1 and CDR2: KGHDR and SFDVKD. Trimming took 0 bases from V and 9 from J, leaving 11 bases between them. The CDR3 is 13 residues long. This CDR3 is CATSDLRRSGQYF. For the CDR3, the DNA is TGTGCCACCAGTGATTTGAGAAGGAGCGGGCAGTACTTC.

This clone was recorded once. The CDR3 DNA sequence: TGCGCCAGCAGTGGGGGCCGCGAGCAGTTCTTC. This sequence encodes CASSGGREQFF. V gene TRBV5-1 combines with J gene TRBJ2-1, with D possibly being TRBD1 (6 bases). V was clipped by 5 bases and J by 10 bases, with 10 bases between them. The CDR3 totals 11 residues. Germline V gene data show CDR1 as SGHRS and CDR2 as YFSETQ. Complete variable domain (other parts from reference TRBV5-1 and TRBJ2-1): KAGVTQTPRYLIKTRGQQVTLSCSPISGHRSVSWYQQTPGQGLQFLFEYFSETQRNKGNFPGRFSGRQFSNSRSEMNVSTLELGDSALYLCASSGGREQFFGPGTRLTVL.

The chain recombines TRBV7-2 with TRBJ1-2; the match to TRBD1 covers 7 bases. Per the germline V gene, CDR1 is SGHTA and CDR2 is FQGNSA. The J segment lost 3 bases and the V segment lost 1 base, leaving 5 bases of the junction unmatched. The CDR3 runs to 15 residues. CDR3 sequence: CASSLGGTVDYGYTF. The CDR3 nucleotides are TGTGCCAGCAGCTTAGGCGGGACAGTAGACTATGGCTACACCTTC.

This clone has a single count. The chain links TRBV28 to TRBJ2-5; TRBD1 agrees at 7 bases. The CDR3 has 14 amino acids. CDR1 is MDHEN, CDR2 SYDVKM, per germline. Trimming removed 5 bases from V and 2 bases from J; junction bases left unmatched: 5. The CDR3 DNA is TGTGCCAGCAGTCACCGGGACAGTCAAGAGACCCAGTACTTC. Protein product: CASSHRDSQETQYF. Together with reference TRBV28 and TRBJ2-5, the CDR3 gives the full variable domain: DVKVTQSSRYLVKRTGEKVFLECVQDMDHENMFWYRQDPGLGLRLIYFSYDVKMKEKGDIPEGYSVSREKKERFSLILESASTNQTSMYLCASSHRDSQETQYFGPGTRLLVL.

The rearrangement links TRBV29-1 to TRBJ1-1, with D possibly TRBD1 on 5 matching bases. The CDR3 runs 12 residues. Germline lookup yields CDR1 SQVTM and CDR2 ANQGSEA. The V gene lost 7 bases and the J gene lost 4 bases, with 13 bases spanning the gap. The CDR3 protein is CSAAGVGTEAFF. The CDR3 nucleotides read TGCAGCGCCGCGGGGGTGGGCACTGAAGCTTTCTTT.

Concerning this clone: The same CDR3 is also encoded by other DNA sequences in this sample. V is TRBV7-9 and J is TRBJ1-4, with TRBD1 as a possible D gene (5 bases). V was clipped by 5 bases and J by 3 bases, with 10 bases between them. Germline V gene sequence: CDR1 SEHNR, CDR2 FQNEAQ (reference sequence). The CDR3 sequence is 14 residues long. The CDR3 sequence: CASSLDRANEKLFF. CDR3 in DNA: TGTGCCAGCAGCCTTGACAGAGCTAATGAAAAACTGTTTTTT.

The chain uses TRBV12-3 or TRBV12-4 and TRBJ2-7, with no clear D. The V gene lost 5 bases and the J gene lost 4 bases, with 12 bases spanning the gap. There are 13 residues in the CDR3. Here the CDR3 reads CASSIDSGYEQYF. The DNA of the CDR3 is TGTGCCAGCAGTATAGACTCAGGATACGAGCAGTACTTC.

The genes are TRBV3-1 (or the pseudogene TRBV3-2) and TRBJ1-2; TRBD1 aligns across 8 bases. Trimming took 4 bases from V and 8 from J; bases not matched to a gene: 3. The CDR3 has 12 residues. From germline, CDR1 is LGHDT and CDR2 YNNKEL (reference sequence). The CDR3 sequence is CASSPRGRGYTF. In DNA form, the CDR3 reads TGTGCCAGCAGCCCCAGGGGGCGAGGCTACACCTTC.

The gene calls are TRBV18 and TRBJ1-1, with TRBD1 as a possible D gene (5 bases). The germline V gene has CDR1 KGHSH and CDR2 LQKENI. V was pared by 3 bases and J by 5 bases, with 13 bases between. This CDR3 comprises 14 residues. CDR3 sequence: CASSPSVGGTEAFF. The CDR3 nucleotides read TGTGCCAGCTCACCTTCGGTTGGGGGGACTGAAGCTTTCTTT.